This T cell receptor beta chain emerged from a study of blood T cell repertoires in COVID-19. As for the study in general: Whether acute or convalescent, the COVID-19 samples came from the United States, Italy and Spain. Sources were T cells, B-cell-depleted T cells, or PBMCs; the material itself was cDNA or gDNA.

In the original workflow: Reference gene primer amplification gave nucleated cell count estimates. Produced via immunoSEQ multiplex PCR; TCRdb's table is partial and in-frame only. V, J and clone size are those of that table, while D and trimming were read from the DNA. The sample includes roughly 68,000 clones, 85% to 90% seen only once; the top ten take approximately 6.7%. Trimming left V 0 bases short and J 5 bases short, with 13 bases between. Germline CDR1 and CDR2: LGHNA and YNFKEQ. The CDR3 loop spans 15 amino acids. The gene calls are TRBV4-2 and TRBJ2-5; D might be TRBD1 (5 bases). The clonotype comes from a woman at least 80 years old with active COVID-19. The specimen sequenced was peripheral blood. The CDR3 DNA is TGTGCCAGCAGCCAAGACTCACAGGTTAGGGAGACCCAGTACTTC. It encodes CASSQDSQVRETQYF.